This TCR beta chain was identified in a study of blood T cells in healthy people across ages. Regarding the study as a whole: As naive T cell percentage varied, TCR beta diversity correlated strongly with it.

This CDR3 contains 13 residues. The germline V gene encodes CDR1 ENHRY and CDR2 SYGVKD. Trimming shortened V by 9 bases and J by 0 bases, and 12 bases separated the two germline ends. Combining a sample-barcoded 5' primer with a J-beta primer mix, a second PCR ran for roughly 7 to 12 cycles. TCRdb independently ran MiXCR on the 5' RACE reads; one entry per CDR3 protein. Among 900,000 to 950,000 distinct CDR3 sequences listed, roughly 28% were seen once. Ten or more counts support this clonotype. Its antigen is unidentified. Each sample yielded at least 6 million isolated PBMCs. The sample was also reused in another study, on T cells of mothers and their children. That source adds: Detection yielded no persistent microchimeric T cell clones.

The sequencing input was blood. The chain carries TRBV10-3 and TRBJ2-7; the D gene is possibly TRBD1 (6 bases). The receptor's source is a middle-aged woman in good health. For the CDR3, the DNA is TGTGCCATTTGGACAGATACCTCCTACGAGCAGTACTTC. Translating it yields CAIWTDTSYEQYF.